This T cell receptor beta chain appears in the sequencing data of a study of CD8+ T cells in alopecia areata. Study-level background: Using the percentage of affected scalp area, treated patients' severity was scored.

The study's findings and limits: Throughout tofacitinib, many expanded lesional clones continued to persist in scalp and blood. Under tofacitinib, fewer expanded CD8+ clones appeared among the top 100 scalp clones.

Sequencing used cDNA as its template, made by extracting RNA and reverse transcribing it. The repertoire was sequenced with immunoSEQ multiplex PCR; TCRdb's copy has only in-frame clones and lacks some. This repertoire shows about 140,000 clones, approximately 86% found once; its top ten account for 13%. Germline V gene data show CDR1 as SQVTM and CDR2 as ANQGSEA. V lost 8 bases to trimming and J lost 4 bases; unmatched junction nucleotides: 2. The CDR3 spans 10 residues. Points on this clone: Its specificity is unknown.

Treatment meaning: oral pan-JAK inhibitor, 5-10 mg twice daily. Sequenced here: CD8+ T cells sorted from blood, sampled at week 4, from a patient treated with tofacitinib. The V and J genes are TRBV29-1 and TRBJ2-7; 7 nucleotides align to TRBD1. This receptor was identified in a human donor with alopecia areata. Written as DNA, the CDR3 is TGCAGCCCGACAGGGTACGAGCAGTACTTC. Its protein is CSPTGYEQYF.